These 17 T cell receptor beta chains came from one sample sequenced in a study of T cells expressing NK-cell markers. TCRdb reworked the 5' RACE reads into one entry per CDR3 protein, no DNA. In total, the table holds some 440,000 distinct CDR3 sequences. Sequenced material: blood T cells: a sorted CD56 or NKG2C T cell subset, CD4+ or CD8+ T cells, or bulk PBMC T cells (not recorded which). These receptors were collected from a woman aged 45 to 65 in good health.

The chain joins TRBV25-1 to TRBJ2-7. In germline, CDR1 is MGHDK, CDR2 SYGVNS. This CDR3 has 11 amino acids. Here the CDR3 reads CASALSYEQYF.

This CDR3 reads CASSLSRVTGELFF. The V gene is TRBV7-7, the J gene TRBJ2-2; TCRdb lists TRBD1, though no DNA is available to test this call. CDR1 and CDR2 from the germline V gene are SSHAT and FNYEAQ (reference sequence). The CDR3 sequence is 14 residues long. The entire variable domain, with the rest obtained from reference TRBV7-7 and TRBJ2-2, is as follows: GAGVSQSPRYKVTKRGQDVTLRCDPISSHATLYWYQQALGQGPEFLTYFNYEAQPDKSGLPSDRFSAERPEGSISTLTIQRTEQRDSAMYRCASSLSRVTGELFFGEGSRLTVL.

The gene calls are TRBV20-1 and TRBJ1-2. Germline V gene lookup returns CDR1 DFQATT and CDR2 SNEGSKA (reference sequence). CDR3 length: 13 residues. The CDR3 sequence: CSATKVEDYGYTF.

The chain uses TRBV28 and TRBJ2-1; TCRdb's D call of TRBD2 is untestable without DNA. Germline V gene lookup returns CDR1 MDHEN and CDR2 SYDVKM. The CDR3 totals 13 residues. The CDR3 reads CASGGGSHNEQFF. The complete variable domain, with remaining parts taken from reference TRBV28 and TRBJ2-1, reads DVKVTQSSRYLVKRTGEKVFLECVQDMDHENMFWYRQDPGLGLRLIYFSYDVKMKEKGDIPEGYSVSREKKERFSLILESASTNQTSMYLCASGGGSHNEQFFGPGTRLTVL.

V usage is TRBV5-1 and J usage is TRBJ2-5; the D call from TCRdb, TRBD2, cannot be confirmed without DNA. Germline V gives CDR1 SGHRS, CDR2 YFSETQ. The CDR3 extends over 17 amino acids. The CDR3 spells CASSLGLSGRTGETQYF.

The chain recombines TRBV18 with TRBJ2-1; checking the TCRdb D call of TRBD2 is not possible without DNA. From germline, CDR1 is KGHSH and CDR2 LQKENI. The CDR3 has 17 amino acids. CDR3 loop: CASSPLDSGVGYNEQFF.

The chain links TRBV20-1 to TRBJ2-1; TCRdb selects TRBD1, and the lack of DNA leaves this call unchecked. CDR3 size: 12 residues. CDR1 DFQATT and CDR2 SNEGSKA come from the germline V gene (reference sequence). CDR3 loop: CSAQDFYNEQFF.

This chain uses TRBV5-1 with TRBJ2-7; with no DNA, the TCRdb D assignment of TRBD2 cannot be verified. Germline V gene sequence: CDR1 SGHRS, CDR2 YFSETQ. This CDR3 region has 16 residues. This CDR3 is CASSLAGTSGVYEQYF.

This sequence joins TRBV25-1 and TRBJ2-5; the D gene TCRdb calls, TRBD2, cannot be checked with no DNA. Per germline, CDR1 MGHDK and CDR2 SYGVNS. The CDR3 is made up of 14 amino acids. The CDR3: CASSERLEGETQYF.

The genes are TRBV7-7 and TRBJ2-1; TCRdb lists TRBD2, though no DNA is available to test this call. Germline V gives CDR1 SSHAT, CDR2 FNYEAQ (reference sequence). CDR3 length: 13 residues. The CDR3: CASSLDLAGGQFF. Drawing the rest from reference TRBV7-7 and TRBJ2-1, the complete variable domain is GAGVSQSPRYKVTKRGQDVTLRCDPISSHATLYWYQQALGQGPEFLTYFNYEAQPDKSGLPSDRFSAERPEGSISTLTIQRTEQRDSAMYRCASSLDLAGGQFFGPGTRLTVL.

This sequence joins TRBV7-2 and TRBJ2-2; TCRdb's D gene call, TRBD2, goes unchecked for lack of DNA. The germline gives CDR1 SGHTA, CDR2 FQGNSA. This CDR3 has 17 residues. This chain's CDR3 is CASSFRPGLGYSGELFF.

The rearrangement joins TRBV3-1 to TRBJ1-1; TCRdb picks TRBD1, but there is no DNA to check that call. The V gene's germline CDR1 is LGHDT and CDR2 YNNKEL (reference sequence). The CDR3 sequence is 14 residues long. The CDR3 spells CASSLIAGETEAFF.

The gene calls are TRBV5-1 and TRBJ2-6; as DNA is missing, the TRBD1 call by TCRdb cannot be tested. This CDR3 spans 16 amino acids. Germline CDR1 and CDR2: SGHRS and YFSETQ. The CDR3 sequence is CASSPPQGTGANVLTF.

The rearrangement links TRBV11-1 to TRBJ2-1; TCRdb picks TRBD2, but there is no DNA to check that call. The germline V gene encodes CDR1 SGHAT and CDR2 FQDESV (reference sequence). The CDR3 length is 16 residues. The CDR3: CASSSAAISGSIEQFF.

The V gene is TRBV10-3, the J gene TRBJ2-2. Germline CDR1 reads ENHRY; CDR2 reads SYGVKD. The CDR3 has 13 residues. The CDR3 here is CAISGYNTGELFF.

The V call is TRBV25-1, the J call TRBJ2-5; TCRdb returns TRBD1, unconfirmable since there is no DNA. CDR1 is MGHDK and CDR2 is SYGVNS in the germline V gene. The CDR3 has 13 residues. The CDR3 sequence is CASRPQGLETQYF.

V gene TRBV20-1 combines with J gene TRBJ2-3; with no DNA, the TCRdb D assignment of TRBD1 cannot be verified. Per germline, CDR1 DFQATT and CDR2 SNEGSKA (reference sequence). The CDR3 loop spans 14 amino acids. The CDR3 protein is CSATRARGGDTQYF.